These 20 T cell receptor beta chains originate from one sample sequenced in a study of CD8 T cells in ankylosing spondylitis. TCRdb reprocessed the 5' RACE reads with MiXCR, giving one entry per CDR3 protein. The sample gives hundreds of thousands of distinct CDR3 sequences, 7.5% to 9.5% of which show up once; 4% to 5% is in the top ten. The specimen sequenced was blood, either unsorted or a sorted T cell fraction (not recorded which). The receptors here all came from a female donor with ankylosing spondylitis or in good health (not recorded which).

This clonotype occurred many times. The chain couples TRBV20-1 to TRBJ2-5; TRBD2 matches 11 bases. Germline assignment: CDR1 DFQATT and CDR2 SNEGSKA (reference sequence). CDR3 length: 15 residues. V lost 1 base to trimming and J lost 3 bases; unmatched junction nucleotides: 4. For the CDR3, the DNA is TGCAGTGCTAGAGTGACTAGCGGGATTAAAGAGACCCAGTACTTC. This translates into CSARVTSGIKETQYF.

The sample holds many counts of this clonotype. This chain links TRBV25-1 with TRBJ2-5; D unresolved. V lost 4 bases, J lost 4 bases, and 10 bases lay in between. Germline V gives CDR1 MGHDK, CDR2 SYGVNS. The CDR3 loop spans 13 amino acids. CDR3 region: CASSGLFGETQYF. For the CDR3, the DNA is TGTGCCAGCAGTGGACTGTTTGGAGAGACCCAGTACTTC. The whole variable domain, filled in from reference TRBV25-1 and TRBJ2-5, reads EADIYQTPRYLVIGTGKKITLECSQTMGHDKMYWYQQDPGMELHLIHYSYGVNSTEKGDLSSESTVSRIRTEHFPLTLESARPSHTSQYLCASSGLFGETQYFGPGTRLLVL.

This clonotype was detected a few times. This chain joins TRBV7-9 and TRBJ2-1, with TRBD2 matching 13 bases. Germline values: CDR1 SEHNR, CDR2 FQNEAQ (reference sequence). V shed 0 bases and J 5 bases; nucleotides not matched to a gene: 1. The CDR3 covers 16 residues. The CDR3 DNA reads as TGTGCCAGCAGCTTAGCTACTAGCGGGAGGGACAATGAGCAGTTCTTC. Translated: CASSLATSGRDNEQFF.

The chain employs TRBV7-9 and TRBJ2-7; D possibly corresponds to TRBD2 (6 bases). Trimming cost V 8 bases and J 6 bases, with 14 bases left between them. The germline CDR1 and CDR2 sequences are SEHNR and FQNEAQ (reference sequence). CDR3 length: 12 residues. The CDR3, as DNA: TGTGCCAGCGGAGACGGCGGGGCCGAGCAGTACTTC. Amino acids: CASGDGGAEQYF.

The gene calls are TRBV5-3 and TRBJ1-1, with D tentatively TRBD1 (5 bases). TRBV5-3 is classed as an ORF, of uncertain function. CDR3 length equals 13 residues. This chain's CDR3 is CAESWGRNTEAFF. CDR3 sequence (DNA): TGTGCAGAATCTTGGGGGAGGAACACTGAAGCTTTCTTT.

This clonotype was seen repeatedly, ten times or more. The chain recombines TRBV24-1 with TRBJ1-5, with a tentative D call TRBD1 (6 bases). The germline V gene has CDR1 KGHDR and CDR2 SFDVKD. This CDR3 is 14 amino acids long. Trimming cost V 10 bases and J 1 base, with 13 bases left between them. The CDR3 sequence is CATGRGGSNQPQHF. The CDR3 DNA reads TGTGCCACGGGGAGGGGGGGCAGCAATCAGCCCCAGCATTTT.

This clonotype was counted between two and nine times. This rearrangement joins TRBV7-2 to TRBJ2-1; TRBD2 matches 9 bases. Losses at the gene ends were 7 bases for V and 10 bases for J; bases not matched to a gene: 11. Germline V gene data show CDR1 as SGHTA and CDR2 as FQGNSA. The CDR3 spans 14 residues. The CDR3, as DNA: TGTGCCAGCACCAGACTAGCGGACCTCAGGGAGCAGTTCTTC. Protein sequence: CASTRLADLREQFF.

This clonotype appeared many times. The chain employs TRBV4-2 and TRBJ2-7; possibly TRBD2 for D (6 bases). The CDR3 spans 16 residues. V dropped 5 bases and J dropped 1 base, with 18 bases sitting between them. Germline loops: CDR1 LGHNA, CDR2 YNFKEQ. The CDR3 is CASSYDGGGSSYEQYF. The CDR3 bases are TGTGCCAGCAGCTATGACGGGGGAGGAAGTTCCTACGAGCAGTACTTC.

This clonotype was seen many times. This rearrangement joins TRBV10-1 to TRBJ2-7, with D possibly being TRBD2 (6 bases). The V end was cut by 8 bases, the J end by 4 bases, with 21 bases between. Per germline, CDR1 WNHNN and CDR2 SYGVQD (reference sequence). This CDR3 contains 15 residues. The CDR3 DNA reads TGCGCCAGCCACGAAGTGGGGGGATTAGTGTACGAGCAGTACTTC. Residues: CASHEVGGLVYEQYF.

This clonotype was detected ten times or more. The rearrangement links TRBV7-2 to TRBJ1-4; 9 bases line up with TRBD1. The CDR3 is 14 residues long. V lost 5 bases, J lost 5 bases, and 3 bases stayed unmatched. Germline-derived CDR1 and CDR2 are SGHTA and FQGNSA. In DNA form, the CDR3 reads TGTGCCAGCAGCGTGGGACAGGGAAATGAAAAACTGTTTTTT. It yields the protein CASSVGQGNEKLFF.

The sample holds many counts of this clonotype. The rearrangement joins TRBV12-3 or TRBV12-4 to TRBJ2-1, with no clear D. The length of the CDR3 is 14 residues. Trimming removed 7 bases from V and 10 bases from J, with 20 bases in between. CDR3 residues: CASILANTVGEQFF. The CDR3 bases are TGTGCCAGCATCCTGGCTAACACCGTGGGAGAGCAGTTCTTC.

This clonotype was seen ten or more times. V and J are TRBV5-1 and TRBJ1-1; possibly TRBD1 for D (6 bases). Trimming stripped 0 bases from V and 2 bases from J, with 14 bases between. The CDR3 runs 16 residues. The V gene's germline CDR1 is SGHRS and CDR2 YFSETQ. This CDR3 is CASSLVGTGQNTEAFF. The CDR3 DNA reads TGCGCCAGCAGCTTGGTGGGGACGGGACAAAACACTGAAGCTTTCTTT. Supplemented by reference TRBV5-1 and TRBJ1-1, the full variable domain reads KAGVTQTPRYLIKTRGQQVTLSCSPISGHRSVSWYQQTPGQGLQFLFEYFSETQRNKGNFPGRFSGRQFSNSRSEMNVSTLELGDSALYLCASSLVGTGQNTEAFFGQGTRLTVV.

A few counts support this clonotype. A much larger clone differs by one base, so this may be a read error. V is TRBV6-2 or TRBV6-3 and J is TRBJ2-2, with unresolved D. Trimming took 4 bases from V and 2 from J, leaving 14 bases between them. The germline V gene encodes CDR1 MNHEY and CDR2 SVGEGT. The CDR3 consists of 16 residues. In DNA form, the CDR3 reads TGTGCCAGCAGTTCAAGGCTATTTATCAACACCGGGGAGCTGTTTTTT. Protein: CASSSRLFINTGELFF.

This clonotype was observed at least ten times. This rearrangement joins TRBV12-3 or TRBV12-4 to TRBJ2-5, with 11 bases fitting TRBD1. This CDR3 is 14 amino acids long. J gave up 6 bases and V 4 bases, and 4 bases lay outside the gene matches. The CDR3 region is CASSSGTGGQTQYF. CDR3 bases: TGTGCCAGCAGTTCCGGGACAGGGGGACAGACCCAGTACTTC.

A word on this clonotype: Just one base apart from a much larger clone, this may be a read error. The genes are TRBV29-1 and TRBJ1-1; unclear D gene. The CDR3 has 13 amino acids. The germline gives CDR1 SQVTM, CDR2 ANQGSEA. Trimming cost V 4 bases and J 4 bases, with 13 bases left between them. The CDR3, as DNA: TGCAGCGTTGCCCGTTCCGGGGTCACTGAAGCTTTCTTT. This translates into CSVARSGVTEAFF.

This clonotype was counted ten times or more. The gene calls are TRBV6-2 or TRBV6-3 and TRBJ2-6, with a possible D match to TRBD2 (6 bases). This CDR3 is 24 amino acids long. V dropped 0 bases and J dropped 0 bases, with 30 bases sitting between them. Germline V gene lookup returns CDR1 MNHEY and CDR2 SVGEGT. CDR3 nucleotide sequence: TGTGCCAGCAGTTACTCGCGGGGCCACCACGGGCAGGCTCTCGTTTCCTCTGGGGCCAACGTCCTGACTTTC. This translates into CASSYSRGHHGQALVSSGANVLTF.

This clonotype was picked up many times. The rearrangement links TRBV12-3 or TRBV12-4 to TRBJ2-7; D remains unclear. The V gene lost 2 bases and the J gene lost 7 bases, with 6 bases spanning the gap. This CDR3 has 11 amino acids. The CDR3 DNA follows: TGTGCCAGCAGTTTAACCGAGGAGCAGTACTTC. Amino acid sequence: CASSLTEEQYF.

This clonotype was recorded many times. This chain links TRBV20-1 with TRBJ2-5; D ambiguous. V lost 3 bases, J lost 1 base, and 12 bases lay in between. The CDR3 is 14 residues long. Germline V gives CDR1 DFQATT, CDR2 SNEGSKA (reference sequence). CDR3 amino acids: CSASAKDGQETQYF. The CDR3 DNA reads as TGCAGTGCTAGCGCCAAGGACGGCCAAGAGACCCAGTACTTC.

This clonotype has a count of ten or more. The chain couples TRBV6-5 to TRBJ1-4, with a weak D call TRBD1 (5 bases). The CDR3 runs to 16 residues. V was cut by 0 bases and J by 8 bases, with 16 bases left in between. Germline CDR1 is MNHEY and CDR2 is SVGAGI. The CDR3 sequence: CASSYSSWGGREKLFF. As DNA, the CDR3 is TGTGCCAGCAGTTACTCGTCCTGGGGCGGAAGGGAAAAACTGTTTTTT.

The chain recombines TRBV7-2 with TRBJ2-7; 8 nucleotides agree with TRBD1. V shed 4 bases and J 1 base; nucleotides not matched to a gene: 6. The CDR3 totals 15 residues. CDR1 SGHTA and CDR2 FQGNSA come from the germline V gene. The CDR3 nucleotides are TGTGCCAGCAGCTCCTGGGACAGGTCATCCTACGAGCAGTACTTC. Translation: CASSSWDRSSYEQYF. Supplemented by reference TRBV7-2 and TRBJ2-7, the full variable domain reads GAGVSQSPSNKVTEKGKDVELRCDPISGHTALYWYRQSLGQGLEFLIYFQGNSAPDKSGLPSDRFSAERTGGSVSTLTIQRTQQEDSAVYLCASSSWDRSSYEQYFGPGTRLTVT.